This T cell receptor beta chain was obtained from a study of shared clonotypes between healthy human individuals. Measured with immunoSEQ multiplex PCR; TCRdb has only the in-frame clones, and not every one. The repertoire includes over a million clones, roughly 74% of them detected once, and roughly 0.62% sits in the top ten. This clone was counted between two and nine times. Its antigen remains unidentified. CDR3 size: 14 residues. The germline CDR1 and CDR2 sequences are MDHEN and SYDVKM. The V end lost 6 bases, the J end lost 6 bases, and 15 bases lay between the germline ends. Overall study findings and caveats: Memory subsets generally showed lower estimated richness than naive subsets. In this cohort, only blood was sampled, and tissue repertoires likely differ. A small donor pool kept down the genetic and exposure-history diversity that was represented.

The chain has TRBV28 and TRBJ1-5; tentative D call: TRBD1 (6 bases). The source material was memory CD4+ T cells from PBMCs. This sample's subset: CD45RA-negative fraction. This TCR came from a man aged 18 to 29 in good health. Some clones in this sample may be carry-over from other donors' samples. The CDR3 here is CASRNAGGGQPQHF. The CDR3 coding sequence is TGTGCCAGCAGGAACGCAGGAGGGGGTCAGCCCCAGCATTTT.